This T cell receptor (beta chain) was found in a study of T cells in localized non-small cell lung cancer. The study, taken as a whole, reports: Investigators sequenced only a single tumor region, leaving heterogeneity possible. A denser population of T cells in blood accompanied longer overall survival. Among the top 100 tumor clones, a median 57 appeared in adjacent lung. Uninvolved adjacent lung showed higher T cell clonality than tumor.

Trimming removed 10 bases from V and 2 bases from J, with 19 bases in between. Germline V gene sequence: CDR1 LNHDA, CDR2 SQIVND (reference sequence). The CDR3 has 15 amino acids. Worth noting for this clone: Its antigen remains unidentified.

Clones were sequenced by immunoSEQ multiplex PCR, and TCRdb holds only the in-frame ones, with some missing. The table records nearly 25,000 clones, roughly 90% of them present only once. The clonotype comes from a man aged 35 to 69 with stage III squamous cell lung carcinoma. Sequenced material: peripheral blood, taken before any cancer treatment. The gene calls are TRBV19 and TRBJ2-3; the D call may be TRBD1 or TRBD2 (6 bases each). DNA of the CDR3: TGTGCCACCCGGGGGCTCGATATAGCCACAGATACGCAGTATTTT. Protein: CATRGLDIATDTQYF.